These 3 T cell receptor beta chains originate from one sample sequenced in a study of T cell responses to AZD1222 COVID-19 vaccine. TCRdb keeps only in-frame clones here, not all; method: immunoSEQ multiplex PCR. There are about 110,000 clones in the sample; about 87% occur only once, and about 1.6% lies in the top ten. This material consisted of peripheral blood, taken on day 0 of AZD1222 vaccination. These TCRs come from an adult in good health.

This clone was counted once. The V and J genes are TRBV3-1 (or the pseudogene TRBV3-2) and TRBJ2-4; TRBD1 matches at 8 bases. The CDR3 runs to 14 residues. Germline assignment: CDR1 LGHDT and CDR2 YNNKEL (reference sequence). Losses at the gene ends were 3 bases for V and 9 bases for J; bases not matched to a gene: 7. The CDR3 reads CASSHKGQGGIQYF. CDR3 bases: TGTGCCAGCAGCCATAAAGGACAGGGAGGCATTCAGTACTTC.

V gene TRBV2 combines with J gene TRBJ1-2; D is unresolved. CDR1 and CDR2 from the germline V gene are SNHLY and FYNNEI. With 2 bases removed from V and 7 bases from J, the gap between germline ends came to 17 bases. The CDR3 is 15 residues long. The CDR3 protein is CASSETRQNLSGYTF. The CDR3 nucleotides are TGTGCCAGCAGTGAAACTCGGCAGAACCTAAGTGGCTACACCTTC.

The CDR3 protein is CATSRGPGSTDTQYF. The CDR3 DNA reads as TGTGCCACCAGCAGAGGACCGGGGAGCACAGATACGCAGTATTTT. The chain links TRBV15 to TRBJ2-3, with D perhaps matching TRBD2 (5 bases). V lost 1 base and J 0 bases, leaving 8 bases between the germline ends. The germline CDR1 and CDR2 sequences are LNHNV and YYDKDF (reference sequence). The CDR3 is made up of 15 amino acids.